This entry features one T cell receptor beta chain sequence. Its antigen target is currently unknown. The sample holds no much larger clone one base away, and base qualities are not on file. Receptors were amplified or captured by the immunoSEQ multiplex PCR assay. On the authors' methods: A clone was classified as neoantigen-specific if the clone expanded significantly in response to the relevant peptide and did not expand significantly in response to any other peptide tested. TCRdb retrieved this table from immuneACCESS and kept in-frame rearrangements only. Not all clones are present; in checked studies, unresolved V genes account for under half, and no reason is known for the remainder. V, J and clone size are those of that table, while D and trimming were read from the DNA. This sample holds 7,000 to 9,500 clones; roughly 87% were observed only once. The ten most abundant clones make up roughly 14% of the sample.

This sample was taken from a study of PD-1 blockade in mismatch repair-deficient tumors (dated by TCRdb to 2016 to 2017). About the study as a whole: Between late 2013 and 2016, the trial enrolled 86 consecutive patients with some eleven types of mismatch repair-deficient cancer, all of whom had received prior treatment and were progressing. Tumor-associated T cell clones were tracked in the peripheral blood of patients responding to PD-1 blockade by deep sequencing of TCR CDR3 regions. What the work shows at the level of the full study, not this receptor alone: Tumor-resident clones, often undetectable in blood before treatment, expanded rapidly after pembrolizumab and then contracted, generally before radiologic responses. Clonal expansion was elicited by three of the seven peptides, yielding approximately 150 unique blood TCRs of which seven were also found in tumor, and every positive peptide was derived from frameshift mutations.

V and J are truncated by 5 bases and 3 bases respectively, leaving an intervening sequence of 23 bases. Counted from cysteine to phenylalanine, this CDR3 has 17 amino acids. Only CDR3 DNA remains: 51 bases, in frame from the first base. As encoded in the germline V gene, CDR1 is SGHVS while CDR2 is FQNEAQ. Interpreted using the paper, the time point label stands for: approximately ten-day in vitro stimulation with candidate mutation-associated neoantigen peptide 1. For every enrolled patient, mismatch repair deficiency was confirmed by either polymerase chain reaction or immunohistochemistry. Three patients who responded to pembrolizumab therapy underwent TCR sequencing. About seven ELISpot-reactive candidate neoantigen peptides were each used in a roughly eleven-day in vitro stimulation before TCR sequencing. A control culture with no peptide was handled in the same way and served as the baseline for calculating clone fold changes. The phase II trial prospectively tested pembrolizumab PD-1 blockade in advanced mismatch repair-deficient cancers regardless of tissue of origin.

This sample comprised cells cultured in vitro, obtained from a patient treated with pembrolizumab. The V and J genes are TRBV7-8 and TRBJ2-7; D gene: possibly TRBD2, on 7 matching bases. The receptor was derived from an adult with mismatch repair-deficient cancer. The sequenced DNA: TGTGCCAGCAGCCAAGATAGGGGGGGGTCTACCCTCTACGAGCAGTACTTC. It specifies CASSQDRGGSTLYEQYF.